What follows are 23 T cell receptor beta chains derived from one specimen sequenced in a study of cytomegalovirus exposure and HLA in healthy donors. Researchers ran the PCR with 60 Vbeta and 13 Jbeta primers. Sequencing was performed with immunoSEQ multiplex PCR; in TCRdb, only in-frame clones are kept and a portion is missing. The sample includes around 120,000 clones, approximately 77% of them seen just once. The sample consisted of PBMCs. The receptors here all came from a man aged 50-60 years in good health and CMV-seropositive.

The rearrangement uses TRBV6-1 and TRBJ1-1, with a weak D call TRBD1 (5 bases). The germline gives CDR1 MNHNS, CDR2 SASEGT. V dropped 10 bases and J dropped 4 bases, with 16 bases sitting between them. The CDR3 length is 13 residues. The CDR3 here is CAISLRGSTEAFF. In DNA form, the CDR3 reads TGTGCCATCAGCCTTAGGGGTTCCACTGAAGCTTTCTTT.

The chain recombines TRBV13 with TRBJ2-1; 9 bases map to TRBD2. V lost 4 bases and J lost 7; bases outside the gene matches: 8. CDR3 length: 15 amino acids. Germline V gives CDR1 PRHDT, CDR2 FYEKMQ (reference sequence). The CDR3 DNA sequence: TGTGCCAGCAGCTCAGAGCGGGGGGCTAATAATGAGCAGTTCTTC. This encodes CASSSERGANNEQFF.

V and J are TRBV18 and TRBJ2-5; 8 bases line up with TRBD1. Germline V gene sequence: CDR1 KGHSH, CDR2 LQKENI. V was clipped by 3 bases and J by 5 bases; unmatched bases: 5. The length of the CDR3 is 14 residues. CDR3 sequence: CASSPGQGPETQYF. CDR3 bases: TGTGCCAGCTCACCCGGACAGGGCCCCGAGACCCAGTACTTC.

The V call is TRBV5-1, the J call TRBJ2-5, with D perhaps TRBD1 (6 bases). CDR3 length equals 13 residues. CDR1 is SGHRS and CDR2 is YFSETQ in the germline V gene. With 3 bases removed from V and 2 bases from J, the gap between germline ends came to 8 bases. CDR3 sequence: CASSSGQQETQYF. CDR3 DNA sequence: TGCGCCAGCAGCTCCGGACAGCAAGAGACCCAGTACTTC.

This clone was detected a few times. At one boundary the junction diverges from the germline segment, which might be a read error. This chain uses TRBV5-1 with TRBJ1-1; weak D call: TRBD1 (5 bases). The germline V gene has CDR1 SGHRS and CDR2 YFSETQ. The CDR3 has 13 amino acids. CDR3 sequence: CASSPRGGTEAFF. The CDR3 coding sequence is TGCGCCAGCAGCCCCCGGGGAGGGACTGAAGCATTCTTT.

The J gene is TRBJ1-3, the V gene TRBV30; D not certain. Germline CDR1 is GTSNPN and CDR2 is SVGIG (reference sequence). The CDR3 spans 13 residues. The CDR3 region is CAIDGSSGNTIYF. CDR3 nucleotides: TGTGCGATAGACGGGAGCTCTGGAAACACCATATATTTT.

This clone was counted a few times. The chain links TRBV6-4 to TRBJ2-1; TRBD1 aligns across 9 bases. Germline lookup yields CDR1 MRHNA and CDR2 SNTAGT. With 0 bases clipped from V and 7 bases from J, the junction kept 4 bases outside the gene matches. CDR3 size: 15 residues. CDR3 in amino acids: CASSDSTGGVNEQFF. DNA for the CDR3: TGTGCCAGCAGTGACTCGACAGGGGGGGTGAATGAGCAGTTCTTC.

The chain employs TRBV19 and TRBJ2-6; the D gene is possibly TRBD1 (6 bases). The CDR3 length is 19 residues. The germline V gene has CDR1 LNHDA and CDR2 SQIVND (reference sequence). V lost 5 bases and J 0 bases, leaving 20 bases between the germline ends. The CDR3 is CASSSRPGQMSSGANVLTF. CDR3 DNA sequence: TGTGCCAGTAGTTCTCGCCCGGGACAAATGTCCTCTGGGGCCAACGTCCTGACTTTC.

This clone came up a few times. The CDR3 loop is CASSLDRGSASPLHF. The CDR3 DNA follows: TGTGCCAGCAGTTTAGACAGGGGATCGGCATCACCCCTCCACTTT. The chain uses TRBV27 and TRBJ1-6; 8 nucleotides line up with TRBD1. The CDR3 loop spans 15 amino acids. Germline V gene lookup returns CDR1 MNHEY and CDR2 SMNVEV (reference sequence). V shed 2 bases and J 10 bases; nucleotides not matched to a gene: 7.

The chain recombines TRBV25-1 with TRBJ1-1, with D tentatively TRBD1 (5 bases). Germline CDR1 and CDR2: MGHDK and SYGVNS. The CDR3 contains 13 residues. Trimming pared 5 bases from V and 2 bases from J, leaving 9 bases between. CDR3 residues: CASSRGGNTEAFF. Written as DNA, the CDR3 is TGTGCCAGCAGTAGGGGAGGAAACACTGAAGCTTTCTTT.

The chain is built from TRBV5-6 and TRBJ1-4; D may be TRBD1 (6 bases). This CDR3 is 17 amino acids long. Germline V gene sequence: CDR1 SGHDT, CDR2 YYEEEE. The V end lost 3 bases, the J end lost 0 bases, and 15 bases lay between the germline ends. The DNA for the CDR3 is TGTGCCAGCAGCTCCCGGACAGATAGTGCAACTAATGAAAAACTGTTTTTT. This translates into CASSSRTDSATNEKLFF.

This chain connects TRBV5-1 to TRBJ1-3; 7 nucleotides line up with TRBD1. Trimming took 3 bases from V and 4 from J; bases not matched to a gene: 4. The CDR3 is made up of 14 amino acids. Germline lookup yields CDR1 SGHRS and CDR2 YFSETQ. Here the CDR3 DNA reads TGCGCCAGCAGCTGGGGACAGTTGGGAAACACCATATATTTT. It is translated as CASSWGQLGNTIYF.

This clone was picked up a small number of times. The V gene is TRBV6-5, the J gene TRBJ1-6; D may be TRBD1 (6 bases). The V gene's germline CDR1 is MNHEY and CDR2 SVGAGI. V was trimmed by 6 bases and J by 5 bases, leaving 11 bases between them. The CDR3 covers 14 residues. The CDR3 DNA follows: TGTGCCAGCAGCCACGGACAGCATAATTCACCCCTCCACTTT. Translating gives CASSHGQHNSPLHF.

The chain has TRBV30 and TRBJ1-2; perhaps TRBD1 as D (5 bases). The germline V gene encodes CDR1 GTSNPN and CDR2 SVGIG (reference sequence). V lost 3 bases to trimming and J lost 13 bases, with 15 bases between them. This CDR3 spans 11 amino acids. DNA for the CDR3: TGTGCCTGGAGGCGAGAAGGGGAAGCCACCTTC. Translation gives CAWRREGEATF.

This clone was seen a handful of times. V usage is TRBV6-1 and J usage is TRBJ2-7; 9 bases line up with TRBD2. The junction had 1 base not matched to a gene; V was cut back by 7 bases and J by 0 bases. The germline CDR1 and CDR2 sequences are MNHNS and SASEGT. The CDR3 runs to 13 residues. The CDR3 reads CASTSGISYEQYF. The CDR3 DNA sequence: TGTGCCAGCACTAGCGGGATCTCCTACGAGCAGTACTTC.

This clone was recorded once. The chain couples TRBV6-5 to TRBJ2-7; 9 positions match TRBD2. V trimming: 5 bases; J trimming: 4 bases; junction bases outside the gene matches: 6. This CDR3 is 14 amino acids long. CDR1 and CDR2 (germline): MNHEY, SVGAGI. The CDR3 nucleotides read TGTGCCAGCAGTCCGGGACTAGCTCCTTACGAGCAGTACTTC. The encoded protein is CASSPGLAPYEQYF.

This chain uses TRBV5-1 with TRBJ1-3; a possible D gene is TRBD1 (6 bases). The CDR3 contains 14 residues. Trimming cost V 0 bases and J 4 bases, with 8 bases left between them. Per the germline V gene, CDR1 is SGHRS and CDR2 is YFSETQ. The CDR3 sequence is CASSLDRAGNTIYF. The CDR3 nucleotides are TGCGCCAGCAGCTTGGACAGGGCCGGAAACACCATATATTTT.

The rearrangement uses TRBV6-5 and TRBJ2-7; 8 nucleotides align to TRBD2. The length of the CDR3 is 12 residues. The trim removed 6 bases at V and 5 bases at J, leaving 3 bases unmatched. The germline V gene encodes CDR1 MNHEY and CDR2 SVGAGI. CDR3 sequence: CASRGAGDEQYF. The CDR3 DNA reads TGTGCCAGCAGGGGAGCGGGAGACGAGCAGTACTTC.

CDR3 coding DNA: TGTGCCAGCAGCCCCGGACAGACAAACAACTATGGCTACACCTTC. It translates to CASSPGQTNNYGYTF. This rearrangement joins TRBV5-4 to TRBJ1-2; a possible D gene is TRBD1 (6 bases). Germline CDR1 SGHNT, CDR2 YYREEE (reference sequence). The CDR3 consists of 15 residues. V lost 4 bases and J 2 bases, leaving 15 bases between the germline ends. The variable domain in full, with the rest retrieved from reference TRBV5-4 and TRBJ1-2, is ETGVTQSPTHLIKTRGQQVTLRCSSQSGHNTVSWYQQALGQGPQFIFQYYREEENGRGNFPPRFSGLQFPNYSSELNVNALELDDSALYLCASSPGQTNNYGYTFGSGTRLTVV.

V is TRBV2 and J is TRBJ2-3, with D possibly matching TRBD1 (5 bases). Per germline, CDR1 SNHLY and CDR2 FYNNEI. This CDR3 has 12 amino acids. Trimming removed 5 bases from V and 9 bases from J, with 12 bases in between. CDR3 loop: CASSRQKETQYF. The CDR3 DNA reads as TGTGCCAGCAGTCGACAGAAGGAGACGCAGTATTTT. Full variable domain (outside the CDR3, taken from reference TRBV2 and TRBJ2-3): EPEVTQTPSHQVTQMGQEVILRCVPISNHLYFYWYRQILGQKVEFLVSFYNNEISEKSEIFDDQFSVERPDGSNFTLKIRSTKLEDSAMYFCASSRQKETQYFGPGTRLTVL.

The V gene is TRBV6-1, the J gene TRBJ2-7; no reliable D call. The CDR3 consists of 13 residues. V lost 7 bases, J lost 3 bases, and 13 bases lay in between. Germline CDR1 MNHNS, CDR2 SASEGT. The CDR3 DNA reads as TGTGCCAGCAATACCGTCCCCAGCTACGAGCAGTACTTC. It specifies CASNTVPSYEQYF.

The rearrangement joins TRBV6-5 to TRBJ2-1, with a tentative D call TRBD2 (5 bases). CDR1 is MNHEY, CDR2 SVGAGI, per germline. Trimming took 2 bases from V and 1 from J, leaving 9 bases between them. The CDR3 covers 15 residues. CDR3 sequence (DNA): TGTGCCAGCAGTTACGGACTGCCATCCTACAATGAGCAGTTCTTC. Its protein product is CASSYGLPSYNEQFF.

This chain links TRBV5-1 with TRBJ1-1; D is unresolved. V dropped 0 bases and J dropped 4 bases, with 10 bases sitting between them. The CDR3 spans 14 residues. Germline CDR1 SGHRS, CDR2 YFSETQ. DNA for the CDR3: TGCGCCAGCAGCTTGGACGGTAGCGGCACTGAAGCTTTCTTT. This sequence encodes CASSLDGSGTEAFF.